The present entry profiles one T cell receptor beta chain with its context. Its antigen is not yet known. Base-call qualities are not available, and no considerably larger clone is one nucleotide away. Donors were healthy HIV-negative adults with no recently reported acute infections or vaccinations. Every donor was a Caucasian adult residing in Nashville, Tennessee, USA. CD4+ T cells were enriched by magnetic negative selection; naive cells were then positively selected on CD45RA, and the negative fraction formed the memory subset. After blood collection by leukapheresis, PBMCs were isolated using Ficoll-Histopaque density gradient centrifugation and then cryopreserved in the vapor phase of liquid nitrogen. Analytical flow cytometry was used to check the purity and quantity of each magnetically sorted T cell population. Genomic DNA was isolated from each sorted fraction and quantified by UV absorbance on a Nanodrop 2000c.

The data originate from a study of shared clonotypes between healthy human individuals (dated by TCRdb to 2019 to 2021). General notes on the study: A few men and a couple of women, aged 18 to 49 years, made up the cohort. To increase sequencing depth and limit assay-specific biases, different laboratories used diverse techniques to prepare libraries and sequence TCR repertoires. For each donor, CD4 naive and CD4 memory were each given three plates, CD8 naive was given two plates, and CD8 memory was given one plate. Per donor, leukapheresis produced somewhere between about 0.9 and 9 billion PBMCs. To estimate repertoire size and how much clonotype sharing occurs between individuals, the study deeply sequenced the blood TCR repertoires of roughly 5 healthy adults.

Using the deep immunoSEQ assay, TCR CDR3 regions were amplified from genomic DNA by multiplex PCR. For each cell subset, the extracted genomic DNA was distributed evenly across all wells of several immunoSEQ 96-well plates, and each plate served as one replicate. Each replicate PCR for sorted subsets received around 200 ng genomic DNA, equal to tens of thousands of T cell genomes. Purified libraries were quantified with a Qubit 3.0 fluorometer, sized on a Bioanalyzer 2100, and re-quantified with the KAPA Library Quantification kit. A separate single-read 150-cycle Illumina NextSeq 550 flow cell was used to sequence each immunoSEQ 96-well plate. In the paper's pipeline: Because the immunoSEQ output held only junctional sequences and lacked quality scores, the filtering could not match the filtering applied to full-length reads. To assign V/J genes and CDR3, sequences were annotated against IMGT germline references using PyIR, a Python wrapper for IgBLAST v1.9. Reads were removed for weak V/J assignments (E-value above 1e-6), missing CDR3, stop codons, out-of-frame junctions, or ambiguous translated residues. A V3J clonotype was defined by an identical inferred V gene, J gene, and CDR3 amino acid sequence. Percentage overlap between repertoires was computed as shared unique clonotypes divided by the size of the smaller repertoire. Repertoire richness was assessed with RTK rarefaction, the Chao1 estimator, and Recon v2.1 estimates of unobserved clonotypes. OLGA was used to compute generation probabilities for all TCRbeta clonotypes that the gDNA method yielded from a few donors. TCRdb holds this immuneACCESS table with in-frame rearrangements only. Some clones are missing; in checked studies, unresolved V genes explain under half, and the rest has no known cause. That table is the source of V, J and clone size, and D and trimming were worked out from the DNA. For this sample there are around 1.1 million clones; approximately 78% appear just once. The ten largest clones add up to 0.61% of the sample.

The CDR1 and CDR2 encoded by the germline V gene are MNHEY and SVGAGI. The cysteine opens and the phenylalanine closes a CDR3 of 13 amino acids. Only the CDR3 DNA stays, 39 bases, in frame from base 1. Between the V and J ends, shortened by 0 bases and 7 bases respectively, the junction contains 7 bases. What the work shows at the level of the full study, not this receptor alone: Higher generation probabilities were observed for clonotypes shared by all four sorted-subset donors than for non-shared clonotypes. Naive subsets generally had larger estimated clonotype richness than memory subsets did. Across a few donors, approximately 4.9% of naive CD4, 3.5% of naive CD8, 2.3% of memory CD4, and under 0.45% of memory CD8 clonotypes were shared. Because the study included only a small number of donors, the genetic and exposure-history diversity represented was limited. Pairwise subsampling led to the expectation that sequencing depth would affect the degree of clonotype sharing among donors. Rarefaction of sorted-subset datasets indicated incomplete sequencing despite the large sequencing depth. Sampling was restricted to blood, and TCR repertoires in tissues likely differ from the TCR repertoires found in blood.

The sequenced material came from memory CD4+ T cells from PBMCs. The cell subset or site label for this specimen denotes: CD45RA-negative fraction. This clonotype originated in a man aged 18 to 35 in good health. Some clones in this sample may be carry-over from other donors' samples. This sequence uses TRBV6-5 and TRBJ2-1; the D gene cannot be named for sure. The nucleotide sequence is TGTGCCAGCAGTTACTCGTTCCTTAATGAGCAGTTCTTC. Translated, this is CASSYSFLNEQFF.